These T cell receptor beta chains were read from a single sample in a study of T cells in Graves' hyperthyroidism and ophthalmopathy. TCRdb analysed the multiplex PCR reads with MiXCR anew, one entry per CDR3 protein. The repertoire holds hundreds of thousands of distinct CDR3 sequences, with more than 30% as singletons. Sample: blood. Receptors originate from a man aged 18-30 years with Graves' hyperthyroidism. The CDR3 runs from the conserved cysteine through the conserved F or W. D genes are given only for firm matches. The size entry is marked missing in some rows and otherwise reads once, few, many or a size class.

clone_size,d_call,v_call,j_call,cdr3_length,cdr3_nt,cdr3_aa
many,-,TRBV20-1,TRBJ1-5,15,TGCAGTGCTAGGGCCTCGGGCCTAGGAGGGATGCCCCAGCATTTT,CSARASGLGGMPQHF
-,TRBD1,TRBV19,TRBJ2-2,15,TGTGCCAGTAGTAACGACAGGGGCAACACCGGGGAGCTGTTTTTT,CASSNDRGNTGELFF
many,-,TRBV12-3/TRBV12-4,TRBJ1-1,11,TGTGCCAGCAGCCTTCACACTGAAGCTTTCTTT,CASSLHTEAFF
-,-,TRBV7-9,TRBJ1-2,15,TGTGCCAGCAGACCCGGTAGGGGAGGAACTATTGGCTACACCTTC,CASRPGRGGTIGYTF
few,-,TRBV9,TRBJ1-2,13,TGTGCCAGCTCGCCCGGGTATAACTATGGCTACACCTTC,CASSPGYNYGYTF
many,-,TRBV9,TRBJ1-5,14,TGTGCCAGCAGCGTAGGTAGCGACAATCAGCCCCAGCATTTT,CASSVGSDNQPQHF
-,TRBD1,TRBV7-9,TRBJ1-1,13,TGTGCCAGCAGGGCCGGGACAGTGGGTGAAGCTTTCTTT,CASRAGTVGEAFF
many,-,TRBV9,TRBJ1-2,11,TGTGCCAGCAGCGACAACTATGGCTACACCTTC,CASSDNYGYTF
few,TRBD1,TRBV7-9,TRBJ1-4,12,TGTGCCAGCAGCCCAGGGACAGCTAAACTGTTTTTT,CASSPGTAKLFF
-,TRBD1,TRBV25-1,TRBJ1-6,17,TGTGCCAGCAGTGAATTATCGAGGACAGGGTGGGATTCACCCCTCCACTTT,CASSELSRTGWDSPLHF
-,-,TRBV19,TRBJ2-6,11,TGTGCCAGTAGTATAGCCAACGTCCTGACTTTC,CASSIANVLTF
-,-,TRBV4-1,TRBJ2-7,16,TGCGCCAGCAGCCAAGGTCCGGGCCGATCAAGGGACGAGCAGTACTTC,CASSQGPGRSRDEQYF
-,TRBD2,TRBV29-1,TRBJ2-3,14,TGCAGCGTTCAGACTAGCGGGAGTGCAGATACGCAGTATTTT,CSVQTSGSADTQYF
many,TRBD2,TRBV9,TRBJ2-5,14,TGTGCCAGAGTATGGACTAGCGGGTGGCAGACCCAGTACTTC,CARVWTSGWQTQYF
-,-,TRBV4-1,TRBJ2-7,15,TGCGCCAGCAGGGCCGACTCGGTCGGCACTTCCGAGCAGTACTTC,CASRADSVGTSEQYF
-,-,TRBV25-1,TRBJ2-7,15,TGTGCCAGCACGTCTATCTGGGCCCTTTCCTACGAGCAGTACTTC,CASTSIWALSYEQYF
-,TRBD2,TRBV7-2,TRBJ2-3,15,TGTGCCAGCAGCTTCCCGACTAGCGGCACAGATACGCAGTATTTT,CASSFPTSGTDTQYF
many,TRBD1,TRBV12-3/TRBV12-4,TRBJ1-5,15,TGTGCCAGCAGTCCCGACAGGGCTGGCAATCAGCCCCAGCATTTT,CASSPDRAGNQPQHF
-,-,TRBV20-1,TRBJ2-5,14,TGCAGTGCGCCTCCGCAAGGGGTTGGGGAGACCCAGTACTTC,CSAPPQGVGETQYF
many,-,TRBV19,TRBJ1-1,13,TGTGCCAGTAGAGATGGGGAGAACACTGAAGCTTTCTTT,CASRDGENTEAFF
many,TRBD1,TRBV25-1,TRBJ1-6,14,TGTGCCAGCAGAGGACAGGGGACGGGTTCACCCCTCCACTTT,CASRGQGTGSPLHF
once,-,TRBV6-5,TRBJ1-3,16,TGTGCCAGCAGTTACTCGAGGACAGCCTCTGGAAACACCATATATTTT,CASSYSRTASGNTIYF
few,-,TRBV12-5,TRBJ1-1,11,TGTGCTAGTGCCGGGGGGCCTGAAGCTTTCTTT,CASAGGPEAFF